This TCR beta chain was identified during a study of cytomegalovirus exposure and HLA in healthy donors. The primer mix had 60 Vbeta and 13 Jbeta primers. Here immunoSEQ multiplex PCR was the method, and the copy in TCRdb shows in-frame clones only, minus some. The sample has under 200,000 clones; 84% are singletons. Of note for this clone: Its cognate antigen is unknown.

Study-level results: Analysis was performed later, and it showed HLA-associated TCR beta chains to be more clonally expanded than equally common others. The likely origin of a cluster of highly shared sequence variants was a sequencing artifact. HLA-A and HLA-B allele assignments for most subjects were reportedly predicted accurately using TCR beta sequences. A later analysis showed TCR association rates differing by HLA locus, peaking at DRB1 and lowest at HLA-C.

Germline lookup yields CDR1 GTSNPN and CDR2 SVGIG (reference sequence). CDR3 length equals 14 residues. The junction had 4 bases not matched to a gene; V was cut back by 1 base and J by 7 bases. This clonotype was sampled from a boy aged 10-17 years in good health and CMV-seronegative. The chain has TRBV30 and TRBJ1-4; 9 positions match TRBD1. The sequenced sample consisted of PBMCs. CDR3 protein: CAWSGQGGGEKLFF. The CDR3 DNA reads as TGTGCCTGGAGTGGACAGGGGGGGGGTGAAAAACTGTTTTTT.